This passage covers 32 T cell receptor beta chains from one sample sequenced in a study of quantifying T cell responses using KT2 cells. Overall study: TCR alpha and beta constant-region primers primed reverse transcription of RNA.

A single-stranded UMI oligo with SP2 sequence was ligated to cDNA 3' ends. First-round PCR used about 4 cycles and beta primers RC1.1 and RC1.2 covering TRBC1 and TRBC2. MiXCR was run by TCRdb on the UMI-ligation and nested PCR reads, yielding one entry per CDR3 protein. Among about 32,000 distinct CDR3 sequences listed, approximately 7% were seen once. Sequencing was performed on PBMCs spiked with cells of the T cell clone KT2. The receptors were sampled from a human donor.

This clonotype showed up many times. The chain links TRBV6-2 or TRBV6-3 to TRBJ2-6, with D possibly matching TRBD1 (6 bases). From germline, CDR1 is MNHEY and CDR2 SVGEGT. The CDR3 runs to 16 residues. The V end lost 2 bases, the J end lost 3 bases, and 11 bases lay between the germline ends. CDR3 region: CASSYPRGFGANVLTF. The DNA of the CDR3 is TGTGCCAGCAGTTACCCCAGGGGATTTGGGGCCAACGTCCTGACTTTC.

This clonotype has a count of ten or more. The V call is TRBV11-2, the J call TRBJ2-1; 11 bases match TRBD2. Germline-derived CDR1 and CDR2 are SGHAT and FQNNGV. The CDR3 length is 15 residues. V was pared by 2 bases and J by 8 bases, with 5 bases of the junction left unmatched. CDR3 in amino acids: CASSLLAGGVHEQFF. CDR3 DNA: TGTGCCAGCAGCTTACTAGCGGGAGGCGTCCATGAGCAGTTCTTC. Drawing the rest from reference TRBV11-2 and TRBJ2-1, the complete variable domain is EAGVAQSPRYKIIEKRQSVAFWCNPISGHATLYWYQQILGQGPKLLIQFQNNGVVDDSQLPKDRFSAERLKGVDSTLKIQPAKLEDSAVYLCASSLLAGGVHEQFFGPGTRLTVL.

This clonotype was seen ten or more times. The rearrangement links TRBV29-1 to TRBJ2-1, with 8 positions matching TRBD2. This CDR3 region has 14 residues. J was trimmed by 15 bases and V by 0 bases; bases with no gene match: 13. Germline lookup yields CDR1 SQVTM and CDR2 ANQGSEA. For the CDR3, the DNA is TGCAGCGTTGAAGACGTGGGAAGGAGGACTAGCCTGTTCTTC. This gives the protein CSVEDVGRRTSLFF.

This clonotype was found many times. This chain connects TRBV11-1 to TRBJ1-6, with 10 bases matching TRBD1. Germline CDR1 and CDR2: SGHAT and FQDESV (reference sequence). CDR3 length: 17 residues. After removal of 5 bases from V and 8 bases from J, the junction contained 12 bases not matched to a gene. This chain's CDR3 is CASSPRPFGTGDSPLHF. CDR3 DNA: TGTGCCAGCAGCCCACGCCCCTTCGGGACAGGGGATTCACCCCTCCACTTT.

This clonotype was detected ten times or more. The chain uses TRBV20-1 and TRBJ1-2; D is perhaps TRBD1 (5 bases). This CDR3 has 14 amino acids. Between the trimmed V and J ends, which lost 0 bases and 5 bases, there was a span of 13 bases. CDR1 DFQATT and CDR2 SNEGSKA come from the germline V gene (reference sequence). Here the CDR3 reads CSARDNAGKYGYTF. CDR3 DNA sequence: TGCAGTGCTAGAGATAACGCAGGGAAATATGGCTACACCTTC.

This clonotype was recorded at least ten times. The chain links TRBV29-1 to TRBJ2-4, with 7 bases that match TRBD1. CDR1 is SQVTM and CDR2 is ANQGSEA in the germline V gene. V shed 6 bases and J 3 bases; nucleotides not matched to a gene: 5. This CDR3 spans 13 amino acids. The CDR3 protein is CSVYHRGKNIQYF. The CDR3 DNA sequence: TGCAGCGTATATCACAGGGGCAAAAACATTCAGTACTTC.

This clonotype has ten or more counts. The chain has TRBV10-2 and TRBJ1-5; D is possibly TRBD1 (5 bases). This CDR3 is 15 amino acids long. The V end was cut by 0 bases, the J end by 4 bases, with 10 bases between. The germline gives CDR1 WSHSY, CDR2 SAAADI. CDR3 sequence: CASSESGKGNQPQHF. In DNA, the CDR3 is TGCGCCAGCAGTGAGTCCGGAAAGGGGAATCAGCCCCAGCATTTT.

The chain recombines TRBV9 with TRBJ2-5; D might be TRBD2 (5 bases). This CDR3 is built from 16 residues. Germline V gene sequence: CDR1 SGDLS, CDR2 YYNGEE. V lost 0 bases to trimming and J lost 1 base, with 13 bases between them. CDR3: CASSVAARSGQETQYF. CDR3 nucleotide sequence: TGTGCCAGCAGCGTAGCAGCCCGGAGCGGCCAAGAGACCCAGTACTTC.

This clonotype showed up many times. The chain couples TRBV11-2 to TRBJ2-7, with TRBD1 as a possible D gene (6 bases). The V gene's germline CDR1 is SGHAT and CDR2 FQNNGV. Deletions cut 0 bases from V and 0 bases from J, with 9 bases between. The CDR3 length is 15 residues. The CDR3 reads CASSLELDSSYEQYF. As DNA, the CDR3 is TGTGCCAGCAGCTTAGAATTGGACAGCTCCTACGAGCAGTACTTC.

The J gene is TRBJ2-7, the V gene TRBV7-8, with D hard to call. The CDR3 has 13 amino acids. CDR1 SGHVS and CDR2 FQNEAQ come from the germline V gene. The ends were cut back, 0 bases at V and 2 bases at J, with 5 bases in the middle. For the CDR3, the DNA is TGTGCCAGCAGCTTAGCGCTTACCTACGAGCAGTACTTC. It encodes CASSLALTYEQYF.

Only a few counts were recorded for this clonotype. The J gene is TRBJ2-1, the V gene TRBV29-1; 13 bases map to TRBD2. Germline CDR1 SQVTM, CDR2 ANQGSEA. V was pared by 7 bases and J by 6 bases, with 6 bases of the junction left unmatched. The CDR3 spans 14 residues. The DNA for the CDR3 is TGCAGCGCTACACTAGCGGGGGGGCCCAATGAGCAGTTCTTC. It specifies CSATLAGGPNEQFF.

This clonotype was counted ten times or more. The chain joins TRBV10-3 to TRBJ2-3, with TRBD1 identical over 7 bases. Germline CDR1 and CDR2: ENHRY and SYGVKD. After removal of 0 bases from V and 3 bases from J, the junction contained 12 bases not matched to a gene. The CDR3 consists of 18 residues. The CDR3 sequence is CAISESFVGQERTDTQYF. The DNA of the CDR3 is TGTGCCATCAGTGAGTCATTCGTAGGACAGGAACGTACAGATACGCAGTATTTT.

This clonotype has a handful of counts. The chain recombines TRBV11-2 with TRBJ2-3; D possibly corresponds to TRBD2 (5 bases). V shed 5 bases and J shed 3 bases, with 9 bases lying between them. The germline V gene has CDR1 SGHAT and CDR2 FQNNGV. The CDR3 loop spans 13 amino acids. The CDR3 sequence is CASSPRRTDTQYF. The CDR3 DNA is TGTGCCAGCAGCCCTAGGAGGACAGATACGCAGTATTTT.

This clonotype appeared many times. The genes are TRBV29-1 and TRBJ2-1; D is uncertain. This CDR3 region has 15 residues. Germline V gene lookup returns CDR1 SQVTM and CDR2 ANQGSEA. The V end lost 4 bases, the J end lost 6 bases, and 19 bases lay between the germline ends. The CDR3 protein is CSVGKGPWTGNEQFF. CDR3 sequence (DNA): TGCAGCGTTGGGAAGGGTCCCTGGACCGGCAATGAGCAGTTCTTC.

This clonotype has a count of ten or more. The chain is built from TRBV5-1 and TRBJ1-5, with no clear D. Germline V lookup: CDR1 SGHRS, CDR2 YFSETQ. The CDR3 is 15 amino acids. Trimming removed 0 bases from V and 4 bases from J, with 11 bases in between. This chain's CDR3 is CASSLAGRTNQPQHF. CDR3 sequence (DNA): TGCGCCAGCAGCTTGGCCGGAAGGACTAATCAGCCCCAGCATTTT.

This clonotype was seen repeatedly, ten times or more. This chain links TRBV7-3 with TRBJ2-3; 10 bases are shared with TRBD2. The CDR3 runs 17 residues. With 1 base clipped from V and 3 bases from J, the junction kept 7 bases outside the gene matches. The germline V gene encodes CDR1 SGHTA and CDR2 FQGTGA. In DNA form, the CDR3 reads TGTGCCAGCAGCTTAAGAGCGGGGGGGCGAGGGACAGATACGCAGTATTTT. Amino acid sequence: CASSLRAGGRGTDTQYF. The whole variable domain, filled in from reference TRBV7-3 and TRBJ2-3, reads GAGVSQTPSNKVTEKGKYVELRCDPISGHTALYWYRQSLGQGPEFLIYFQGTGAADDSGLPNDRFFAVRPEGSVSTLKIQRTERGDSAVYLCASSLRAGGRGTDTQYFGPGTRLTVL.

The chain carries TRBV3-1 and TRBJ1-2; D perhaps matches TRBD1 (6 bases). Germline CDR1 reads LGHDT; CDR2 reads YNNKEL (reference sequence). This CDR3 spans 14 amino acids. V lost 6 bases and J 8 bases, leaving 19 bases between the germline ends. CDR3 nucleotide sequence: TGTGCCAGCAGACAGGGAGAAGCCCACGGGGGCTACACCTTC. As protein: CASRQGEAHGGYTF.

This clonotype was recorded a few times. This sequence joins TRBV6-5 and TRBJ2-3; a possible D gene is TRBD1 (6 bases). This CDR3 region has 15 residues. With 8 bases removed from V and 1 base from J, the gap between germline ends came to 16 bases. The germline V gene has CDR1 MNHEY and CDR2 SVGAGI. The CDR3 loop is CASRQRGHGTDTQYF. CDR3 nucleotides: TGTGCCAGCCGTCAGAGGGGACATGGCACAGATACGCAGTATTTT.

There are many counts of this clonotype. The V call is TRBV18, the J call TRBJ1-1; a possible D gene is TRBD1 (5 bases). This CDR3 has 15 amino acids. Germline V gene lookup returns CDR1 KGHSH and CDR2 LQKENI. V gave up 6 bases and J gave up 1 base, with 15 bases separating them. This chain's CDR3 is CASSTTPGQNTEAFF. The CDR3 nucleotides are TGTGCCAGCTCTACCACGCCAGGGCAGAACACTGAAGCTTTCTTT.

This clonotype has at least ten counts. The chain links TRBV20-1 to TRBJ2-7, with 10 bases identical to TRBD1. Looked up from germline, CDR1 is DFQATT and CDR2 is SNEGSKA (reference sequence). Trimming at V came to 3 bases and at J to 6 bases, leaving 14 bases not matched to a gene. There are 16 residues in the CDR3. The CDR3 nucleotides read TGCAGTGCTAGGGCTACGACAGGGGGCAGGGGAGGCGAGCAGTACTTC. Translated: CSARATTGGRGGEQYF.

This clonotype was recorded at least ten times. This chain connects TRBV12-3 or TRBV12-4 to TRBJ1-1; D gene ambiguous. The CDR3 runs 14 residues. V gave up 2 bases and J gave up 1 base, with 8 bases separating them. In nucleotides, the CDR3 is TGTGCCAGCAGTTTAAGGACTTCGAACACTGAAGCTTTCTTT. Translation: CASSLRTSNTEAFF.

There are many counts of this clonotype. The J gene is TRBJ2-7, the V gene TRBV7-8; D is unresolved. CDR3 length equals 15 residues. Germline V gene sequence: CDR1 SGHVS, CDR2 FQNEAQ. Trimming took 1 base from V and 3 from J, leaving 13 bases between them. In DNA form, the CDR3 reads TGTGCCAGCAGCTTAGATAGCAACAGTAACTACGAGCAGTACTTC. Its protein product is CASSLDSNSNYEQYF.

This clonotype was detected many times. This chain links TRBV4-2 with TRBJ2-5; D gene uncertain. Germline V CDR1 and CDR2: LGHNA, YNFKEQ. The CDR3 consists of 14 residues. V dropped 3 bases and J dropped 3 bases, with 11 bases sitting between them. This CDR3 is CASSHSAEKETQYF. The CDR3 DNA follows: TGTGCCAGCAGCCACTCGGCGGAAAAAGAGACCCAGTACTTC.

As for this clonotype: A much larger clonotype is one base distant, so this may be a read error. The CDR3: CRVVGGSGFGETQYF. The DNA for the CDR3 is TGCAGAGTTGTGGGGGGGAGCGGTTTCGGGGAGACCCAGTACTTC. The chain combines TRBV29-1 with TRBJ2-5; 7 nucleotides line up with TRBD2. The CDR3 extends over 15 amino acids. The germline V gene has CDR1 SQVTM and CDR2 ANQGSEA. The entire variable domain, with the rest obtained from reference TRBV29-1 and TRBJ2-5, is as follows: SAVISQKPSRDICQRGTSLTIQCQVDSQVTMMFWYRQQPGQSLTLIATANQGSEATYESGFVIDKFPISRPNLTFSTLTVSNMSPEDSSIYLCRVVGGSGFGETQYFGPGTRLLVL.

V gene TRBV7-2 combines with J gene TRBJ2-7; D gene uncertain. V was cut by 6 bases and J by 0 bases, with 9 bases left in between. The length of the CDR3 is 13 residues. From germline, CDR1 is SGHTA and CDR2 FQGNSA. The CDR3 DNA follows: TGTGCCAGCAGTGTTCTGGACTCCTACGAGCAGTACTTC. It encodes CASSVLDSYEQYF.

Ten or more counts support this clonotype. The chain recombines TRBV6-1 with TRBJ2-7; TRBD2 matches at 10 bases. In germline, CDR1 is MNHNS, CDR2 SASEGT. The trim removed 6 bases at V and 2 bases at J, leaving 4 bases unmatched. This CDR3 has 14 amino acids. The CDR3 sequence is CASRRTSGAYEQYF. The CDR3 DNA sequence: TGTGCCAGCAGGAGGACTAGCGGTGCCTACGAGCAGTACTTC.

V usage is TRBV5-1 and J usage is TRBJ2-7, with D tentatively TRBD1 (6 bases). There are 14 residues in the CDR3. Deletions cut 2 bases from V and 1 base from J, with 10 bases between. Germline V gene data show CDR1 as SGHRS and CDR2 as YFSETQ. CDR3 coding DNA: TGCGCCAGCAGCTTCGCCGGGACATCCTACGAGCAGTACTTC. It specifies CASSFAGTSYEQYF.

This clonotype was recorded a few times. The V gene is TRBV11-2, the J gene TRBJ2-2, with TRBD2 matching over 8 bases. Germline lookup yields CDR1 SGHAT and CDR2 FQNNGV. The CDR3 has 15 residues. The V gene end was trimmed by 5 bases and the J gene end by 6 bases; junction bases not matched to a gene: 8. The CDR3 is CASSPGTRIPGELFF. The CDR3 bases are TGTGCCAGCAGCCCCGGGACTAGGATCCCCGGGGAGCTGTTTTTT.

This clonotype was seen repeatedly, ten times or more. V gene TRBV12-3 or TRBV12-4 combines with J gene TRBJ2-2; D is unclear. CDR3 size: 14 residues. Trimming cost V 6 bases and J 0 bases, with 8 bases left between them. The CDR3 DNA reads TGTGCCAGCAGAAGGGTCGCGAACACCGGGGAGCTGTTTTTT. Translating it yields CASRRVANTGELFF.

This clonotype was detected ten times or more. This chain joins TRBV7-3 and TRBJ1-1; 7 bases match TRBD1. Germline V gives CDR1 SGHTA, CDR2 FQGTGA. The CDR3 length is 14 residues. V trimming: 5 bases; J trimming: 3 bases; junction bases outside the gene matches: 6. This CDR3 is CASSPGTGDTEAFF. CDR3 coding DNA: TGTGCCAGCAGCCCGGGTACAGGGGACACTGAAGCTTTCTTT. The complete variable domain, with remaining parts taken from reference TRBV7-3 and TRBJ1-1, reads GAGVSQTPSNKVTEKGKYVELRCDPISGHTALYWYRQSLGQGPEFLIYFQGTGAADDSGLPNDRFFAVRPEGSVSTLKIQRTERGDSAVYLCASSPGTGDTEAFFGQGTRLTVV.

This clonotype was seen many times. This chain uses TRBV20-1 with TRBJ1-2; possible D gene TRBD1, 5 bases. This CDR3 spans 11 amino acids. In germline, CDR1 is DFQATT, CDR2 SNEGSKA (reference sequence). Trimming removed 4 bases at V and 7 bases at J, with 10 bases between. The CDR3 DNA reads as TGCAGTGCTATAGGGACCCCTGGCTACACCTTC. This sequence encodes CSAIGTPGYTF.

This clonotype has a count of ten or more. This chain connects TRBV10-3 to TRBJ2-7; D is uncertain. V gave up 3 bases and J gave up 5 bases, with 11 bases separating them. From germline, CDR1 is ENHRY and CDR2 SYGVKD. CDR3 length equals 13 residues. CDR3 in DNA: TGTGCCATCAGTGATGACTTTTCCCACGAGCAGTACTTC. It specifies CAISDDFSHEQYF.